Listed here is a single T cell receptor (beta chain). In this sample, this clonotype turned up a few times. This clone's antigen is unknown. Base qualities are missing; no much larger clone stands one base away. The sample originates from a study of glioma-infiltrating T cells (dated by TCRdb to 2016 to 2017). About the full investigation: TCR alpha- and beta-chain repertoires were sequenced from glioma tissue, non-neoplastic brain tissue and matched peripheral blood mononuclear cells. Three low-grade glioma patients, 7 or 8 primary glioblastoma patients and three non-glioma patients contributing non-neoplastic brain tissue were included in the paired cohort. To gauge divergence between tissue and blood T-cell populations, every tissue-infiltrating repertoire was compared against the peripheral blood repertoire from the same patient. The research as a whole found: Group comparisons rested on small numbers: three non-neoplastic, three low-grade glioma and roughly 8 glioblastoma patients. VJ-independent divergence between tissue and blood was found to be below expectation in non-neoplastic patients but above expectation in all gliomas, particularly low-grade gliomas. Tissue and blood shared very few CDR3 sequences, a result attributed to high CDR3 diversity and limited sampling.

TCR alpha and beta CDR3 regions were amplified with the iRepertoire nested amplicon-rescue multiplex PCR (arm-PCR) platform from RNA. The input for one-step reverse transcription and amplification was about 100-450 ng of either tissue mRNA or PBMC total RNA. Following bead purification, Illumina adapters were added by a secondary multiplex PCR, and the libraries were gel-purified between 200 and 400 bp. The libraries contained internal 6-nucleotide barcodes that were used for demultiplexing. The libraries were sequenced on an Illumina MiSeq using 2x220 or 2x250 nucleotide paired-end reads. Turning to the authors' computational methods: Paired reads were merged with FLASH 1.2.11 and aligned to the GRCh37 human genome with BWA-MEM before extracting TRA and TRB reads. V and J assignment used an IMGT-derived reference of cassette sequences and CDR3 motifs that included pseudogenes. Three-frame translation of reads was performed, and productive CDR3s were defined as those with a C...FGXG motif and no stop codons. A clonotype was defined as a unique combination of a V-J cassette pair and a CDR3 amino acid sequence. Reads were filtered by Hamming distance, with the threshold set by the sequence error rate of each sample in mapped regions. TCRdb cleaned the public reads at Q25 with fastp, built clones with MiXCR and kept in-frame beta chains. Each entry is one CDR3 protein sequence, shown with its most common DNA and genes. These V and J calls originate from TCRdb's pipeline instead of the authors' own analysis. Present in this sample are approximately 90,000 distinct CDR3 sequences, around a quarter of which were seen just once. The ten largest clonotypes hold roughly 6.7% of the sample.

Cut back by 4 bases and 2 bases, the V and J ends lie 12 bases apart. CDR3 length: 14 amino acids, cysteine to phenylalanine. Only the CDR3 DNA is retained, 42 bases long and in frame from the first base. Via the germline V gene (reference sequence), CDR1 is SGHNT and CDR2 YYREEE. Sequenced input: glioma tissue, nonneoplastic brain tissue, or PBMCs (not recorded which). This TCR was recovered from a human donor with low-grade glioma or glioblastoma, undergoing nonglioma brain surgery, or in good health (not recorded which). The receptor chain draws on TRBV5-4 and TRBJ2-5, with no D gene named confidently. The DNA sequence follows: TGTGCCAGCAGCCGCGGTAGGAGTCAAGAGACCCAGTACTTC. This sequence encodes CASSRGRSQETQYF.